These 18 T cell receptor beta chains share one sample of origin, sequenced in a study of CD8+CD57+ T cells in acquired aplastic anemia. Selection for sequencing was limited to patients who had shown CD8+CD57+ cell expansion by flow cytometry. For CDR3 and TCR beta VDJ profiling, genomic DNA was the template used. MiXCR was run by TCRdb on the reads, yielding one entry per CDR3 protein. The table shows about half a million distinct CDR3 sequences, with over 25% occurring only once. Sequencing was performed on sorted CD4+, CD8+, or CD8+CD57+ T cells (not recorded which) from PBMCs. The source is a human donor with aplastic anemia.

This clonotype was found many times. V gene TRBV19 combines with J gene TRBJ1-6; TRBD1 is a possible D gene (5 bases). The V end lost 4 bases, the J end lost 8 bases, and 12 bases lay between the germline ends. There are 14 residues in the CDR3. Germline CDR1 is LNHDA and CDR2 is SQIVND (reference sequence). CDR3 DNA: TGTGCCAGTAGTAAGGAAGGGGATGATTCACCCCTCCACTTT. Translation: CASSKEGDDSPLHF.

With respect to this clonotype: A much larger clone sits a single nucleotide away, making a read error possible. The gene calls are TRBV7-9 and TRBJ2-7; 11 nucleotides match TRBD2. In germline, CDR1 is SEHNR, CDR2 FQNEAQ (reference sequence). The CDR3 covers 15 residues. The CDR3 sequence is CASSSLAGGSYERYF. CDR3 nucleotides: TGTGCCAGCAGCTCGCTAGCGGGAGGATCATACGAGCGGTACTTC.

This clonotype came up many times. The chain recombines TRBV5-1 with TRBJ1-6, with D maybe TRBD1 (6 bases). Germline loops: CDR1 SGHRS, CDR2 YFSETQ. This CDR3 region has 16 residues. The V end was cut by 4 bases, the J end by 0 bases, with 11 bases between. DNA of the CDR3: TGCGCCAGCAGCCAGGGGATCAGCTCCTATAATTCACCCCTCCACTTT. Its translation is CASSQGISSYNSPLHF.

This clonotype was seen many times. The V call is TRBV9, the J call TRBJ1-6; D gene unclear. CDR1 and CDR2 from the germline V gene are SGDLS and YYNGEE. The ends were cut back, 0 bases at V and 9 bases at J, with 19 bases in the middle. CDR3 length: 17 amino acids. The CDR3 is CASSVDEVGGLISPLHF. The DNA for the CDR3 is TGTGCCAGCAGCGTAGATGAGGTGGGCGGACTTATTTCACCCCTCCACTTT.

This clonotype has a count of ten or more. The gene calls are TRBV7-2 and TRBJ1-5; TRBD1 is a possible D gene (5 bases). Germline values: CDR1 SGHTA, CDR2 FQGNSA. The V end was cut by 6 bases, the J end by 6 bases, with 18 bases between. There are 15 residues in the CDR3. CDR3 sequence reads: CASRDGTAFGQPQHF. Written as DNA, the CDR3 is TGTGCCAGCAGGGACGGGACTGCCTTCGGTCAGCCCCAGCATTTT.

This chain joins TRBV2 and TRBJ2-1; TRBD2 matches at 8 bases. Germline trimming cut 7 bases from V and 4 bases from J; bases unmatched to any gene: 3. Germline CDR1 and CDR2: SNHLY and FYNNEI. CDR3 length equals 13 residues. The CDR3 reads CASIERGYNEQFF. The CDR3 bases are TGTGCCAGCATCGAGCGGGGGTACAATGAGCAGTTCTTC.

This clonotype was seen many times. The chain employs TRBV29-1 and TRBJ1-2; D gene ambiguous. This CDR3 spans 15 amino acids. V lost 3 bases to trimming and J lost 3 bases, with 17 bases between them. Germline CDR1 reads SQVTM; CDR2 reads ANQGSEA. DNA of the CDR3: TGCAGCGTTGATGCGACGTACGGTAATGACTATGGCTACACCTTC. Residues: CSVDATYGNDYGYTF.

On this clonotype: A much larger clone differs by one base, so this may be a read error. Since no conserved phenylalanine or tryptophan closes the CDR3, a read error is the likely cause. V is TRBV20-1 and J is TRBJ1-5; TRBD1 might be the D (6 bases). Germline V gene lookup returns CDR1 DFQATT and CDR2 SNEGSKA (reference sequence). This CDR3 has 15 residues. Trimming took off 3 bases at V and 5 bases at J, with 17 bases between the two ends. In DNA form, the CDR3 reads TGCAGTGCTAGTGCGAGCCAGGGGAGGGATCAGCCCCAGCATTCT. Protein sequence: CSASASQGRDQPQHS.

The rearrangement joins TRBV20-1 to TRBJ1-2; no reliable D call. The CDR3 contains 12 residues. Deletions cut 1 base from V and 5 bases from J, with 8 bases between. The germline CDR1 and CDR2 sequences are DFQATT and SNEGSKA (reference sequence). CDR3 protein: CSARAEAYGYTF. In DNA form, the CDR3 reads TGCAGTGCTAGAGCAGAGGCGTATGGCTACACCTTC.

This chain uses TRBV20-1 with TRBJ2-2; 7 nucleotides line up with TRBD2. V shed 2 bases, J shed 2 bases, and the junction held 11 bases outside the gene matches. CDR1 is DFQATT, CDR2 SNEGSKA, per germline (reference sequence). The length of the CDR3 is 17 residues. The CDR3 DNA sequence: TGCAGTGCTAGACTACCAGCTAGCGGAGTAAACACCGGGGAGCTGTTTTTT. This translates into CSARLPASGVNTGELFF.

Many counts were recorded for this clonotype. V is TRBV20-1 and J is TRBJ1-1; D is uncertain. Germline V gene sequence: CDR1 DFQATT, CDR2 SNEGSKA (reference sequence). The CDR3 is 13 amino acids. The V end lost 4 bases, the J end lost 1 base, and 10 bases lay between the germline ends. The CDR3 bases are TGCAGTGCTATGCGGGGTCGGAACACTGAAGCTTTCTTT. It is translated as CSAMRGRNTEAFF.

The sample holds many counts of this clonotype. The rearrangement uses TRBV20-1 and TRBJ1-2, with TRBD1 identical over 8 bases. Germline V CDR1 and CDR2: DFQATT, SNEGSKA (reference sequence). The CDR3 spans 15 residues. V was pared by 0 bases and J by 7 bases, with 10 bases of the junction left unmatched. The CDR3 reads CSARDWGQVFSGYTF. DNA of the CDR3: TGCAGTGCTAGAGATTGGGGACAGGTTTTCTCTGGCTACACCTTC.

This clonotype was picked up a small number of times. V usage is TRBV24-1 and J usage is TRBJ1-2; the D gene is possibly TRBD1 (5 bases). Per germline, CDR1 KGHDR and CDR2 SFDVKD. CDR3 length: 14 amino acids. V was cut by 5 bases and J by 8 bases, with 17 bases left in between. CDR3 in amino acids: CATSVGQGRGGYTF. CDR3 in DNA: TGTGCCACCAGTGTCGGGCAGGGACGAGGAGGCTACACCTTC.

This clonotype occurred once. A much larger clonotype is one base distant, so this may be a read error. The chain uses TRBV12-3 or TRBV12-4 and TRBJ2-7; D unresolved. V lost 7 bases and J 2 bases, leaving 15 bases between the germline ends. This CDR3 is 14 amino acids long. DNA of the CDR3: TGTGCCAGCACCGGTGGGCTAACGACCTACGAGCAGTACTTC. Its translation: CASTGGLTTYEQYF.

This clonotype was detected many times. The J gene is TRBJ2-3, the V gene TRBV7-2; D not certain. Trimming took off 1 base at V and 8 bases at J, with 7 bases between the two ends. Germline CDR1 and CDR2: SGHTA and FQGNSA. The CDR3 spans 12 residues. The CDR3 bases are TGTGCCAGCAGCTTAGACAGCTTTACGCAGTATTTT. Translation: CASSLDSFTQYF.

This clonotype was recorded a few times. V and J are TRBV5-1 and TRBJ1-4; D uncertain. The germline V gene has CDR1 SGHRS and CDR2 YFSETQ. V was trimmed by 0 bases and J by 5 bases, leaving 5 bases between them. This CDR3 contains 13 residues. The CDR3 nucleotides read TGCGCCAGCAGCTTGGAAGGGAATGAAAAACTGTTTTTT. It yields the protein CASSLEGNEKLFF.

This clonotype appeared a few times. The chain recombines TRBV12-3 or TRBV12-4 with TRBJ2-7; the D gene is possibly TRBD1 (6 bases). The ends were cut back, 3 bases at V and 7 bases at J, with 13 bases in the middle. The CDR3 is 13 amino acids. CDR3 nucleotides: TGTGCCAGCAGTTTTAGCCAGGGGTCGGAGCAGTACTTC. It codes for CASSFSQGSEQYF.

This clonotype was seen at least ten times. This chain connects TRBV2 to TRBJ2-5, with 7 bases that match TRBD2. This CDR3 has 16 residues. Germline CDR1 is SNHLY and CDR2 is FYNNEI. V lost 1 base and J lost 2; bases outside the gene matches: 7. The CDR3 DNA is TGTGCCAGCAGTGAAGAGCGGGCTAGCGGACAAGAGACCCAGTACTTC. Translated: CASSEERASGQETQYF.